These 7 T cell receptor beta chains share one sample of origin, sequenced in a study of CXCR3-negative and CXCR3-positive naive CD8 T cells. Whole-study results and caveats: Compared with CXCR3-negative naive cells, CXCR3-positive naive cells showed more hydrophobic TRB CDR3s.

Each TRB cDNA library was prepared by 5' RACE (with UMI labels). TCRdb reanalyzed the 5' RACE reads, giving one entry per CDR3 protein sequence and no DNA. The sample has 150,000 to 160,000 distinct CDR3 sequences; the top ten hold about 0.44%. Antigen specificity for these receptors is unknown. The sequenced material came from naive CXCR3+ CD8+ T cells from blood. Subset here: CD45RO-CCR7+CD27+CD95- naive CD8+ T cells expressing CXCR3 (TNR3+). Receptors were obtained from a human donor in good health. Some clones in this sample may be carry-over from other donors' samples.

The V call is TRBV14, the J call TRBJ2-7; the D call from TCRdb, TRBD2, cannot be confirmed without DNA. From germline, CDR1 is SGHDN and CDR2 FVKESK. The CDR3 covers 15 residues. CDR3 in amino acids: CASSQGLSSLSEQYF.

The V and J genes are TRBV29-1 and TRBJ2-2; the TRBD1 assignment by TCRdb is unverifiable without DNA. In germline, CDR1 is SQVTM, CDR2 ANQGSEA. CDR3 length: 14 residues. CDR3 amino acids: CSVDTGGYTGELFF.

The rearrangement uses TRBV21-1 and TRBJ2-7; the D call from TCRdb, TRBD1, cannot be confirmed without DNA. TRBV21-1 is annotated as a pseudogene. The CDR3 sequence is 15 residues long. The CDR3 sequence is CASGRGAGATYEQYF.

V usage is TRBV7-9 and J usage is TRBJ2-7; TCRdb lists TRBD1, though no DNA is available to test this call. The CDR3 covers 12 residues. Germline V gene data show CDR1 as SEHNR and CDR2 as FQNEAQ (reference sequence). CDR3 amino acids: CASSLVDSEQYF.

V usage is TRBV27 and J usage is TRBJ1-1; no DNA is available, so the TRBD1 call from TCRdb remains unchecked. Germline CDR1 and CDR2: MNHEY and SMNVEV (reference sequence). The CDR3 runs to 14 residues. CDR3 region: CASSILPTGTEAFF.

The genes are TRBV30 and TRBJ2-1; TCRdb picks TRBD1, but there is no DNA to check that call. This CDR3 comprises 14 residues. In germline, CDR1 is GTSNPN, CDR2 SVGIG (reference sequence). CDR3 loop: CAWLTGSTYNEQFF.

CDR3 region: CASSQGKYTEAFF. V and J are TRBV3-1 and TRBJ1-1. Germline-derived CDR1 and CDR2 are LGHDT and YNNKEL (reference sequence). The CDR3 totals 13 residues.